The rows below give T cell receptor beta chains drawn from one sample of a study of blood T cell repertoires in COVID-19. The repertoire was sequenced with immunoSEQ multiplex PCR; TCRdb's copy has only in-frame clones and lacks some. Here the sample spans over 65,000 clones, less than 90% being singletons. The sample consisted of peripheral blood. The receptor set was obtained from a man at least 80 years old with COVID-19, enrolled during active disease. Both conserved end residues are part of each CDR3. D genes are given only for firm matches. Not every row has a clone size; where given, it reads once, few, many or a size class.

cdr3_aa: CASSQDRRSGYTF; cdr3_nt: TGTGCCAGCAGCCAAGATCGGAGGTCTGGCTACACCTTC; v_call: TRBV3-1/TRBV3-2; clone_size: once; d_call: NA; j_call: TRBJ1-2
cdr3_aa: CASSYQTGGPETQYF; cdr3_nt: TGTGCCAGCAGTTACCAGACGGGGGGGCCTGAGACCCAGTACTTC; v_call: TRBV6-5; clone_size: NA; d_call: TRBD2; j_call: TRBJ2-5
cdr3_aa: CASSSFPGQGYSPLHF; cdr3_nt: TGTGCCAGCAGCTCCTTCCCGGGACAGGGATATTCACCCCTCCACTTT; v_call: TRBV6-2/TRBV6-3; clone_size: NA; d_call: TRBD1; j_call: TRBJ1-6
cdr3_aa: CASSLTTGRDEQFF; cdr3_nt: TGCGCCAGCAGCTTGACAACAGGCAGGGATGAGCAGTTCTTC; v_call: TRBV5-1; clone_size: NA; d_call: NA; j_call: TRBJ2-1
cdr3_aa: CASSLSPGGTDTQYF; cdr3_nt: TGTGCCAGCAGTTTATCTCCGGGGGGGACAGATACGCAGTATTTT; v_call: TRBV27; clone_size: NA; d_call: TRBD2; j_call: TRBJ2-3
cdr3_aa: CASSRQDQPQHF; cdr3_nt: TGTGCCAGCAGCCGACAGGATCAGCCCCAGCATTTT; v_call: TRBV7-9; clone_size: NA; d_call: NA; j_call: TRBJ1-5
cdr3_aa: CASKGQGVIYEQYF; cdr3_nt: TGTGCCAGCAAGGGACAGGGGGTGATCTACGAGCAGTACTTC; v_call: TRBV2; clone_size: NA; d_call: TRBD1; j_call: TRBJ2-7
cdr3_aa: CASSYAGTGELFF; cdr3_nt: TGTGCCAGCAGTTACGCGGGCACCGGGGAGCTGTTTTTT; v_call: TRBV6-2/TRBV6-3; clone_size: NA; d_call: NA; j_call: TRBJ2-2
cdr3_aa: CASSTLSGIKTEAFF; cdr3_nt: TGTGCCAGCAGTACGTTATCGGGGATAAAGACTGAAGCTTTCTTT; v_call: TRBV6-6; clone_size: once; d_call: NA; j_call: TRBJ1-1
cdr3_aa: CASRALNTEAFF; cdr3_nt: TGTGCCAGCAGGGCCTTGAACACTGAAGCTTTCTTT; v_call: TRBV6-5; clone_size: NA; d_call: NA; j_call: TRBJ1-1
cdr3_aa: CASSPPGTGNGYEQYF; cdr3_nt: TGTGCCAGCTCACCACCCGGGACAGGGAATGGGTACGAGCAGTACTTC; v_call: TRBV18; clone_size: NA; d_call: TRBD1; j_call: TRBJ2-7
cdr3_aa: CASSLVVPVEETQYF; cdr3_nt: TGCGCCAGCAGCTTGGTTGTCCCCGTTGAGGAGACCCAGTACTTC; v_call: TRBV5-1; clone_size: once; d_call: NA; j_call: TRBJ2-5
cdr3_aa: CASGPRGGNNEQFF; cdr3_nt: TGCGCCAGCGGGCCAAGGGGAGGGAACAATGAGCAGTTCTTC; v_call: TRBV5-1; clone_size: NA; d_call: TRBD2; j_call: TRBJ2-1
cdr3_aa: CASSLGPLSNQPQHF; cdr3_nt: TGCGCCAGCAGCTTGGGGCCCCTGAGCAATCAGCCCCAGCATTTT; v_call: TRBV5-1; clone_size: NA; d_call: NA; j_call: TRBJ1-5
cdr3_aa: CASRRQGSPSTDTQYF; cdr3_nt: TGCGCCAGCAGGAGACAGGGGTCCCCTAGCACAGATACGCAGTATTTT; v_call: TRBV10-2; clone_size: NA; d_call: TRBD1; j_call: TRBJ2-3
cdr3_aa: CAWNDWPLNEQFF; cdr3_nt: TGTGCCTGGAATGATTGGCCGCTCAATGAGCAGTTCTTC; v_call: TRBV30; clone_size: NA; d_call: NA; j_call: TRBJ2-1
cdr3_aa: CASTKTGGEGETQYF; cdr3_nt: TGTGCCAGCACAAAGACAGGGGGCGAGGGCGAGACCCAGTACTTC; v_call: TRBV6-5; clone_size: NA; d_call: TRBD1; j_call: TRBJ2-5
cdr3_aa: CASSPSVNEQFF; cdr3_nt: TGTGCCAGCTCACCTAGTGTGAATGAGCAGTTCTTC; v_call: TRBV18; clone_size: NA; d_call: NA; j_call: TRBJ2-1
cdr3_aa: CASSLNVFDEQFF; cdr3_nt: TGTGCCAGCAGCTTAAATGTGTTCGATGAGCAGTTCTTC; v_call: TRBV7-3; clone_size: NA; d_call: NA; j_call: TRBJ2-1
cdr3_aa: CASSQGLINEQFF; cdr3_nt: TGTGCCAGCAGCCAGGGACTCATCAATGAGCAGTTCTTC; v_call: TRBV5-6; clone_size: NA; d_call: NA; j_call: TRBJ2-1
cdr3_aa: CASARGQRNTEAFF; cdr3_nt: TGTGCCAGTGCCAGGGGGCAAAGGAACACTGAAGCTTTCTTT; v_call: TRBV6-5; clone_size: few; d_call: TRBD1; j_call: TRBJ1-1
cdr3_aa: CASRAAGNTIYF; cdr3_nt: TGTGCCAGTAGGGCCGCTGGAAACACCATATATTTT; v_call: TRBV19; clone_size: NA; d_call: NA; j_call: TRBJ1-3
cdr3_aa: CASSGTGWGTEAFF; cdr3_nt: TGTGCCAGCAGCGGGACAGGTTGGGGGACTGAAGCTTTCTTT; v_call: TRBV9; clone_size: few; d_call: TRBD1; j_call: TRBJ1-1
cdr3_aa: CASSWGTGGNQPQHF; cdr3_nt: TGTGCCAGCAGCTGGGGGACAGGCGGGAATCAGCCCCAGCATTTT; v_call: TRBV7-9; clone_size: NA; d_call: TRBD1; j_call: TRBJ1-5
cdr3_aa: CASSFGASGGLGELFF; cdr3_nt: TGTGCCAGCAGCTTCGGTGCAAGCGGGGGGCTGGGGGAGCTGTTTTTT; v_call: TRBV7-2; clone_size: NA; d_call: TRBD2; j_call: TRBJ2-2
cdr3_aa: CASSALPGQVNTEAFF; cdr3_nt: TGTGCCAGCAGTGCACTACCGGGACAGGTAAACACTGAAGCTTTCTTT; v_call: TRBV6-1; clone_size: few; d_call: TRBD1; j_call: TRBJ1-1
cdr3_aa: CASSPAGGANYGYTF; cdr3_nt: TGTGCCAGCAGCCCCGCAGGGGGAGCTAACTATGGCTACACCTTC; v_call: TRBV3-1/TRBV3-2; clone_size: NA; d_call: TRBD1; j_call: TRBJ1-2
cdr3_aa: CASSLLQGTYEQYF; cdr3_nt: TGTGCCAGCAGCTTGCTCCAGGGAACCTACGAGCAGTACTTC; v_call: TRBV5-6; clone_size: NA; d_call: NA; j_call: TRBJ2-7
cdr3_aa: CASSSHRPSGNTIYF; cdr3_nt: TGTGCCAGCAGTTCTCACCGGCCCTCAGGCAACACCATATATTTT; v_call: TRBV6-2/TRBV6-3; clone_size: NA; d_call: NA; j_call: TRBJ1-3
cdr3_aa: CASSLQEDTQYF; cdr3_nt: TGTGCCAGCAGCTTGCAAGAGGATACGCAGTATTTT; v_call: TRBV5-8; clone_size: NA; d_call: NA; j_call: TRBJ2-3
cdr3_aa: CASGLASPLSQGTTEAFF; cdr3_nt: TGTGCTAGTGGTTTGGCCTCCCCCCTTTCACAGGGGACCACTGAAGCTTTCTTT; v_call: TRBV12-5; clone_size: NA; d_call: TRBD1; j_call: TRBJ1-1
cdr3_aa: CSVPREPYGYTF; cdr3_nt: TGCAGCGTTCCCAGGGAACCCTATGGCTACACCTTC; v_call: TRBV29-1; clone_size: NA; d_call: NA; j_call: TRBJ1-2
cdr3_aa: CASSLEHRANTEAFF; cdr3_nt: TGTGCCAGCAGCTTGGAACACAGGGCGAACACTGAAGCTTTCTTT; v_call: TRBV5-4; clone_size: NA; d_call: NA; j_call: TRBJ1-1
cdr3_aa: CASSQVGLGTGFDGYTF; cdr3_nt: TGTGCCAGCAGCCAAGTTGGGCTCGGGACAGGGTTCGATGGCTACACCTTC; v_call: TRBV3-1/TRBV3-2; clone_size: NA; d_call: TRBD1; j_call: TRBJ1-2